A selection of T cell receptor beta chains follows, all from one sample in a study of control samples from healthy donors and cancer patients. Method: immunoSEQ multiplex PCR; TCRdb's copy keeps in-frame clones and lacks some. The sample shows over 55,000 clones, approximately 90% of them seen only once. Sequenced sample: PBMCs. These receptors were collected from a man aged 30 to 39 with colorectal cancer. CDR3s include the opening cysteine and the closing phenylalanine or tryptophan. Each record gives: V gene, J gene, D gene, CDR3 DNA, CDR3 protein. The D gene is left open where the match is weak.

>TRBV9|TRBJ2-3|NA
TGTGCCAGCAGCGAGAGCCACACAGATACGCAGTATTTT
CASSESHTDTQYF
>TRBV10-2|TRBJ1-3|NA
TGCGCCAGCAGTGAGTCGAAGGGGGGTGGAAACACCATATATTTT
CASSESKGGGNTIYF
>TRBV2|TRBJ2-3|NA
TGTGCCAGCAGTCGTACGAGCGGCTCTAGCACAGATACGCAGTATTTT
CASSRTSGSSTDTQYF
>TRBV5-1|TRBJ2-5|TRBD2
TGCGCCAGCAGCCCCAGCTATGGGCGGGGGGGCAGAGAGACCCAGTACTTC
CASSPSYGRGGRETQYF
>TRBV19|TRBJ1-3|NA
TGTGCCAGTAGTTTCTCAACGGCGAGCTCTGGAAGCACCATATATTTT
CASSFSTASSGSTIYF
>TRBV5-6|TRBJ1-2|NA
TGTGCCAGCAGCTTGAATGCAGGGAAGTATGGCTACACCTTC
CASSLNAGKYGYTF
>TRBV5-1|TRBJ1-2|TRBD1
TGCGCCAGCAGCTCGGGACAGCTCACGGGAGGCTACACCTTC
CASSSGQLTGGYTF
>TRBV6-5|TRBJ2-1|TRBD2
TGTGCCAGCAGTCCTGTAGCGGGGAATGAGCAGTTCTTC
CASSPVAGNEQFF
>TRBV6-5|TRBJ1-2|NA
TGTGCAGGGGGGAGGGGTATCGCTAACTATGGCTACACCTTC
CAGGRGIANYGYTF
>TRBV5-1|TRBJ2-1|TRBD2
TGCGCCAGCAGCCTGGGAGGGGATGAGGTTAGCAAACAGTTCTTC
CASSLGGDEVSKQFF
>TRBV9|TRBJ2-5|TRBD2
TGTGCCAGCAGCCCCCTTCCAATGGGGGGGTCCCTTTTGTTGGAGACCCAGTACTTC
CASSPLPMGGSLLLETQYF